The 4 T cell receptor beta chains in this list originate from one sample, sequenced in a study of blood T cell repertoires in COVID-19. Repertoires were generated with immunoSEQ multiplex PCR, while TCRdb's copy carries only in-frame clones and drops some. This sample has under 350,000 clones, with more than 85% found just once. Material: peripheral blood. All receptors come from a man in his forties or fifties with acute or convalescent COVID-19.

The chain links TRBV7-8 to TRBJ1-1; no firm D call. Germline V gives CDR1 SGHVS, CDR2 FQNEAQ. The CDR3 is made up of 16 amino acids. V was pared by 2 bases and J by 3 bases, with 16 bases between. The CDR3 region has the DNA TGTGCCAGCAGCTTATGGCCTCGCCGGCAGGACACTGAAGCTTTCTTT. It is translated as CASSLWPRRQDTEAFF.

This clone was counted a single time. V and J are TRBV6-5 and TRBJ1-6; D is unresolved. Germline CDR1 is MNHEY and CDR2 is SVGAGI. The ends were cut back, 0 bases at V and 6 bases at J, with 12 bases in the middle. The CDR3 loop spans 16 amino acids. CDR3 in amino acids: CASSYSTLEINSPLHF. The CDR3 DNA reads as TGTGCCAGCAGTTACTCCACTCTTGAAATTAATTCACCCCTCCACTTT.

On this clone: One junction end disagrees with the germline gene, perhaps due to a read error. The chain has TRBV5-1 and TRBJ1-1; TRBD1 matches at 12 bases. The CDR3 length is 15 residues. Germline CDR1 and CDR2: SGHRS and YFSETQ. The CDR3 sequence: CASSATGTGGRYPIF. CDR3 bases: TGCGCCAGCAGCGCGACCGGGACAGGGGGCAGATACCCTATCTTT.

The gene calls are TRBV15 and TRBJ2-3; possibly TRBD2 for D (6 bases). CDR3 length equals 18 residues. The V end lost 0 bases, the J end lost 0 bases, and 16 bases lay between the germline ends. Germline-derived CDR1 and CDR2 are LNHNV and YYDKDF (reference sequence). The CDR3 region has the DNA TGTGCCACCAGCAGAGATCTTATGGGACTCTCTAGCACAGATACGCAGTATTTT. Protein: CATSRDLMGLSSTDTQYF.